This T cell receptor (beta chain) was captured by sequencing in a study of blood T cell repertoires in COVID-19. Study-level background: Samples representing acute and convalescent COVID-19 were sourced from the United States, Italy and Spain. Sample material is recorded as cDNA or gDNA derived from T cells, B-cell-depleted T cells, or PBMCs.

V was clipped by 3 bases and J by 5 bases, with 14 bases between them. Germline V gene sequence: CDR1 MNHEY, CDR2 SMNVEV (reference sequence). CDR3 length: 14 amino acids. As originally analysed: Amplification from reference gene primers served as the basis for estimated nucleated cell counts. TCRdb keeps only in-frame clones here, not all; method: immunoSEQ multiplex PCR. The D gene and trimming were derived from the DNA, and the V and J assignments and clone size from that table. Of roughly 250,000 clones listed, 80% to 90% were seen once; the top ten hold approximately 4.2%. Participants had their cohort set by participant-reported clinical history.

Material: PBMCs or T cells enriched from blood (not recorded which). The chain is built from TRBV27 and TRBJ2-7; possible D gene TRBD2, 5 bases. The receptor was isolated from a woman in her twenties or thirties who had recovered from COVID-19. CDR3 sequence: CASSLRAVHNEQYF. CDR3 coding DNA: TGTGCCAGCAGTTTGAGGGCGGTACACAACGAGCAGTACTTC.